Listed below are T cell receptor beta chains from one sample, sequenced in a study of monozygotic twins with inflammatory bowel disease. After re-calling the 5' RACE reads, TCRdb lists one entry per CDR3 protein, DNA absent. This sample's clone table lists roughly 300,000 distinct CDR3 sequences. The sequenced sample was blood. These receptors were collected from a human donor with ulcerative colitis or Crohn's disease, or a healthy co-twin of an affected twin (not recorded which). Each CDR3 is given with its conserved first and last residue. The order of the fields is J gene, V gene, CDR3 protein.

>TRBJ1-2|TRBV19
CASSTLFGTFGYTF
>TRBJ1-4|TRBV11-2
CASSLSWGTNEKLFF
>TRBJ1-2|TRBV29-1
CSVIPGQGASYGYTF
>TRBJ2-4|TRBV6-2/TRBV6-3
CASGEAKNIQYF
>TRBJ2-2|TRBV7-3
CASSLPGFDTGELFF
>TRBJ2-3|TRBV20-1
CSAPRGSTDTQYF
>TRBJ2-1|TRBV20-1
CSASSGSGKSRDEQFF
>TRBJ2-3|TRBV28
CASTLSGGIRTDTQYF
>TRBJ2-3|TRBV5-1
CASSLPSDTQYF
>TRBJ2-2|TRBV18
CASSPPGLKAGRAGELFF
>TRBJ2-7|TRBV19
CASSIGGRSAPVQYF
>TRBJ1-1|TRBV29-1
CSVLATGRNTEAFF
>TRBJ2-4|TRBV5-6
CASSSAGFGLAKNIQYF
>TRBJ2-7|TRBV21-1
CASSKGRKESYEQYF
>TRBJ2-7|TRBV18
CASSPPGGVRSYEQYF
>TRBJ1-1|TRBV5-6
CASSVNHGDTEAFF
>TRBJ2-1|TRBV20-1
CSAKRGLAGHNEQFF
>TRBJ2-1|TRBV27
CASNRGRDNNEQFF
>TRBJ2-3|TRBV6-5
CASSYYGTVTDTQYF
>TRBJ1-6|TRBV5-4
CASRLPSGPLHF
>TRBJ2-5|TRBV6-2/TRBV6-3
CASSYSVGSWLADQETQYF
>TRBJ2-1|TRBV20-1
CSASLLREYMYEQFF
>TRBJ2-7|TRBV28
CASSLPYHYEQYF
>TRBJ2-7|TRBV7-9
CASSLALGAPYEQYF
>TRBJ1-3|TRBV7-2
CASSTGGRRTIYF
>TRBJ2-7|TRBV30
CAWSPDRGQYF
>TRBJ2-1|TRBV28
CASSRQAYEQFF
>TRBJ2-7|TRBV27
CASSTRTGSVLYEQYF
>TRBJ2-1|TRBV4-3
CASSQDRTGREQFF
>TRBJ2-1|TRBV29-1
CSVEGLAGNEQFF
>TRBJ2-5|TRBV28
CASSLGGTVETQYF
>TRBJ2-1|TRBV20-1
CSADRGEKFRIYNEQFF
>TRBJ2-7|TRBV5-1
CASSLMLDRLAYEQYF
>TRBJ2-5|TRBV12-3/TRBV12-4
CASRTGVGYQETQYF
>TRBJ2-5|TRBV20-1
CSASPGGYGAFETQYF
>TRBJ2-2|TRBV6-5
CASSQGVTGELFF
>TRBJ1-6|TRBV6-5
CASSSPGDNSPLHF
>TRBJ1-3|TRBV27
CASRGGQGAGNTIYF
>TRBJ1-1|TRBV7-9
CARESAGGPAFF
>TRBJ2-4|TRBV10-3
CAISEGTKNIQYF
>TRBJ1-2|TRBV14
CASSQSRTGVGYTF
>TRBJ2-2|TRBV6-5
CASSYPTYQRGGARRKNTGELFF
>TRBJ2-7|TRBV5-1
CASSLEGNSYEQYF
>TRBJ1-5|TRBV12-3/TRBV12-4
CASNPGGQPQHF
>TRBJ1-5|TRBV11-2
CASSFQADQPQHF
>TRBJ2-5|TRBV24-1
CATSDLAQGLVETQYF
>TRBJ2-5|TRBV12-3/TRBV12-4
CASSFGLVAGGGSQYF
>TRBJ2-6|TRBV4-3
CASSQDTRASSGANVLTF
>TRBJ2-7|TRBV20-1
CSARDQWEQYF
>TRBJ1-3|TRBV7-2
CASSLDRDNTIYF
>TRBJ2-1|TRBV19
CASSKLADLLNEQFF
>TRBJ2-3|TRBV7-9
CASSFLPGQGTDTQYF
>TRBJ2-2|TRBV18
CASSPRQSSGNTGELFF
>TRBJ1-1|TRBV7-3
CASATSMNTEAFF
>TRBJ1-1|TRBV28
CASRMTGSLEAFF
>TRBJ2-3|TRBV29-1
CSVDRKGHSTDTQYF
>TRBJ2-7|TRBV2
CASSDPATAFNEQYF
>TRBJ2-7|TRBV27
CASSFTQGYGEQYF
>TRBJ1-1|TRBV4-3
CASSQAVGRQGSWETEAFF
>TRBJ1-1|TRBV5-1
CASSPGTGMNTEAFF